These 17 T cell receptor beta chains originate from one sample sequenced in a study of blood T cell repertoires in COVID-19. Clones were read by immunoSEQ multiplex PCR, and TCRdb kept only the in-frame ones, dropping some. The data show under 70,000 clones, with about nine tenths seen just once and around two fifths held by the top ten. The sample comprised peripheral blood. The receptors come from a woman in her fifties or sixties with COVID-19, enrolled during active disease.

This clone was seen only once. This sequence joins TRBV4-3 and TRBJ1-4; 9 bases align to TRBD1. This CDR3 has 16 amino acids. J was trimmed by 4 bases and V by 0 bases; bases with no gene match: 3. CDR1 and CDR2 (germline): LGHNA, YSLEER. CDR3 residues: CASSQDGTGNNEKLFF. CDR3 nucleotides: TGCGCCAGCAGCCAAGATGGGACAGGGAATAATGAAAAACTGTTTTTT.

This chain uses TRBV4-3 with TRBJ2-2; 11 positions agree with TRBD2. In germline, CDR1 is LGHNA, CDR2 YSLEER. The CDR3 extends over 16 amino acids. V gave up 0 bases and J gave up 6 bases; unmatched junction bases: 3. Written as DNA, the CDR3 is TGCGCCAGCAGCCAAGATTCACTAGCGGGAGCCGGGGAGCTGTTTTTT. Protein product: CASSQDSLAGAGELFF.

The J gene is TRBJ2-7, the V gene TRBV5-1; 9 bases line up with TRBD2. Germline loops: CDR1 SGHRS, CDR2 YFSETQ. V was clipped by 0 bases and J by 2 bases; unmatched bases: 9. The CDR3 runs 17 residues. The CDR3 DNA follows: TGCGCCAGCAGCTTGGCGGGCGGCGGGGGGGGCACCTACGAGCAGTACTTC. Translation gives CASSLAGGGGGTYEQYF. Based on the CDR3 plus reference TRBV5-1 and TRBJ2-7, the full variable domain is KAGVTQTPRYLIKTRGQQVTLSCSPISGHRSVSWYQQTPGQGLQFLFEYFSETQRNKGNFPGRFSGRQFSNSRSEMNVSTLELGDSALYLCASSLAGGGGGTYEQYFGPGTRLTVT.

V usage is TRBV5-1 and J usage is TRBJ2-5; D may be TRBD1 (6 bases). Trimming pared 4 bases from V and 4 bases from J, leaving 17 bases between. CDR1 SGHRS and CDR2 YFSETQ come from the germline V gene. The CDR3 is 15 amino acids. The CDR3 region has the DNA TGCGCCAGCAGCACAGGTACACAGGGCCGAGAGACCCAGTACTTC. The encoded protein is CASSTGTQGRETQYF.

V gene TRBV5-1 combines with J gene TRBJ1-1, with D unresolved. Germline CDR1 is SGHRS and CDR2 is YFSETQ. The CDR3 is 14 residues long. V was pared by 1 base and J by 4 bases, with 11 bases between. The CDR3 bases are TGCGCCAGCAGCTTGACAGTGGGAGGCACTGAAGCTTTCTTT. Translated, it gives CASSLTVGGTEAFF. The whole variable domain, remainder taken from reference TRBV5-1 and TRBJ1-1, is KAGVTQTPRYLIKTRGQQVTLSCSPISGHRSVSWYQQTPGQGLQFLFEYFSETQRNKGNFPGRFSGRQFSNSRSEMNVSTLELGDSALYLCASSLTVGGTEAFFGQGTRLTVV.

This clone was seen a handful of times. V is TRBV6-6 and J is TRBJ2-7; tentative D call: TRBD2 (6 bases). V was clipped by 8 bases and J by 0 bases, with 11 bases between them. CDR3 length: 13 amino acids. Per the germline V gene, CDR1 is MNHNY and CDR2 is SVGAGI (reference sequence). The CDR3 coding sequence is TGTGCCAGCGGCCAGCGGGTCTCCTACGAGCAGTACTTC. Amino acids: CASGQRVSYEQYF.

The V gene is TRBV5-1, the J gene TRBJ2-2; 7 bases match TRBD2. This CDR3 is built from 18 residues. Looked up from germline, CDR1 is SGHRS and CDR2 is YFSETQ. The junction had 14 bases not matched to a gene; V was cut back by 3 bases and J by 3 bases. CDR3 nucleotide sequence: TGCGCCAGCAGCTCTCAACCTTGGACTAGATCGGACACCGGGGAGCTGTTTTTT. Translating gives CASSSQPWTRSDTGELFF.

The gene calls are TRBV6-2 or TRBV6-3 and TRBJ2-7; 8 bases align to TRBD1. CDR1 MNHEY and CDR2 SVGEGT come from the germline V gene. This CDR3 has 15 amino acids. V lost 3 bases, J lost 2 bases, and 6 bases stayed unmatched. CDR3 sequence reads: CASSYDETGAYEQYF. For the CDR3, the DNA is TGTGCCAGCAGTTATGATGAGACAGGGGCCTACGAGCAGTACTTC.

The V call is TRBV12-3 or TRBV12-4, the J call TRBJ1-5; a weak D match, TRBD1 (6 bases). There are 12 residues in the CDR3. The V end was cut by 5 bases, the J end by 8 bases, with 10 bases between. The CDR3 DNA reads TGTGCCAGCAGTAACAGGGAGAAGCCCCAGCATTTT. Translation: CASSNREKPQHF.

The gene calls are TRBV3-1 (or the pseudogene TRBV3-2) and TRBJ1-4, with D hard to call. The CDR3 loop spans 16 amino acids. Germline V lookup: CDR1 LGHDT, CDR2 YNNKEL (reference sequence). Trimming took off 3 bases at V and 8 bases at J, with 19 bases between the two ends. The CDR3 is CASSQERKLGWEKLFF. Written as DNA, the CDR3 is TGTGCCAGCAGCCAGGAAAGGAAACTAGGTTGGGAAAAACTGTTTTTT.

This chain joins TRBV12-2 and TRBJ2-1; TRBD2, the table's D call, was not compared with the DNA. TRBV12-2 is termed a pseudogene. The CDR3 loop spans 16 amino acids. The CDR3 DNA reads TGTGCAAGTCGCTTCCTGGGCGGGAGGATGACCAATGAGCAGTTCTTC. Protein sequence: CASRFLGGRMTNEQFF.

This clone was picked up a small number of times. The chain couples TRBV18 to TRBJ1-5; the D is unclear. Germline CDR1 is KGHSH and CDR2 is LQKENI. This CDR3 has 13 amino acids. Trimming stripped 3 bases from V and 8 bases from J, with 11 bases between. The DNA of the CDR3 is TGTGCCAGCTCACCCACCTATGTAGAGCCCCAGCATTTT. It translates to CASSPTYVEPQHF.

The chain carries TRBV6-5 and TRBJ1-2, with 8 bases lining up with TRBD1. V shed 8 bases and J 7 bases; nucleotides not matched to a gene: 6. The CDR3 is 12 residues long. The germline V gene has CDR1 MNHEY and CDR2 SVGAGI. CDR3 bases: TGTGCCAGCGAGGACAGGGTTGGTGGCTACACCTTC. As protein: CASEDRVGGYTF.

In DNA, the CDR3 is TGTGCCAGCAGCCCCCGAGGTGCGGGGGGGCCGGTCAATGAGCAGTTCTTC. As protein: CASSPRGAGGPVNEQFF. The V gene is TRBV7-2, the J gene TRBJ2-1, with 9 bases matching TRBD2. With V trimmed by 5 bases and J by 6 bases, 14 bases remained unmatched. In germline, CDR1 is SGHTA, CDR2 FQGNSA. The CDR3 runs 17 residues.

The V gene is TRBV6-5, the J gene TRBJ2-7; 7 bases agree with TRBD2. Germline CDR1 MNHEY, CDR2 SVGAGI. The V and J ends lost 0 bases and 2 bases, in that order; junction bases with no gene match: 7. The CDR3 is 16 amino acids. CDR3 in DNA: TGTGCCAGCAGTTACTCCCTGCTAGCGGCTACCTACGAGCAGTACTTC. Residues: CASSYSLLAATYEQYF.

CDR3 sequence reads: CASSSPLAGDGETQYF. Written as DNA, the CDR3 is TGTGCCAGCAGTTCACCTCTAGCGGGGGACGGAGAGACCCAGTACTTC. This chain links TRBV6-6 with TRBJ2-5; TRBD2 matches at 10 bases. CDR1 and CDR2 (germline): MNHNY, SVGAGI (reference sequence). There are 16 residues in the CDR3. V trimming: 4 bases; J trimming: 4 bases; junction bases outside the gene matches: 9.

Here the CDR3 DNA reads TGTGCCAGCAGCTTCCAGGGGGCTGGCAATCAGCCCCAGCATTTT. Translating gives CASSFQGAGNQPQHF. The gene calls are TRBV27 and TRBJ1-5, with 8 bases matching TRBD1. This CDR3 comprises 15 residues. The V and J ends lost 6 bases and 2 bases, in that order; junction bases with no gene match: 6. Per the germline V gene, CDR1 is MNHEY and CDR2 is SMNVEV (reference sequence).